The 11 T cell receptor beta chains reported below all come from one sample, sequenced in a study of shared clonotypes between healthy human individuals. Produced via immunoSEQ multiplex PCR; TCRdb's table is partial and in-frame only. The sample yields around 2.5 million clones, roughly 93% seen once. Sequencing input: naive CD4+ T cells from PBMCs. Subset: CD45RA+ positively selected. These receptor sequences come from a man aged 18 to 30 in good health. Some clones in this sample may be carry-over from other donors' samples.

V usage is TRBV7-2 and J usage is TRBJ2-5; D gene unclear. The CDR3 runs 14 residues. Germline-derived CDR1 and CDR2 are SGHTA and FQGNSA. The V end lost 1 base, the J end lost 2 bases, and 8 bases lay between the germline ends. This CDR3 is CASSLEAAQETQYF. The CDR3 bases are TGTGCCAGCAGCTTAGAGGCAGCTCAAGAGACCCAGTACTTC.

A word on this clone: Other DNA sequences in this sample translate to the same CDR3. The chain employs TRBV5-1 and TRBJ2-7; TRBD2 is a possible D gene (6 bases). Deletions cut 0 bases from V and 2 bases from J, with 12 bases between. CDR1 is SGHRS, CDR2 YFSETQ, per germline. The CDR3 contains 15 residues. CDR3 residues: CASSLAGGVAYEQYF. The CDR3 bases are TGCGCCAGCAGCTTGGCCGGCGGGGTTGCCTACGAGCAGTACTTC.

CDR3 in amino acids: CSVIPKGEAFF. CDR3 DNA: TGCAGCGTTATTCCGAAGGGTGAAGCTTTCTTT. The V and J genes are TRBV29-1 and TRBJ1-1, with D uncertain. Trimming pared 5 bases from V and 7 bases from J, leaving 11 bases between. The CDR3 has 11 residues. Germline V gene sequence: CDR1 SQVTM, CDR2 ANQGSEA.

The J gene is TRBJ2-3, the V gene TRBV15; 10 bases are a match to TRBD2. Germline values: CDR1 LNHNV, CDR2 YYDKDF (reference sequence). This CDR3 contains 21 residues. V was clipped by 0 bases and J by 2 bases; unmatched bases: 17. The CDR3 loop is CATSRDRALAGTRGVTDTQYF. Written as DNA, the CDR3 is TGTGCCACCAGCAGAGATAGAGCACTAGCGGGGACAAGGGGAGTCACAGATACGCAGTATTTT. Full variable domain (rest looked up from reference TRBV15 and TRBJ2-3): DAMVIQNPRYQVTQFGKPVTLSCSQTLNHNVMYWYQQKSSQAPKLLFHYYDKDFNNEADTPDNFQSRRPNTSFCFLDIRSPGLGDTAMYLCATSRDRALAGTRGVTDTQYFGPGTRLTVL.

This sequence joins TRBV28 and TRBJ2-3, with no clear D. The CDR3 has 13 residues. The germline V gene encodes CDR1 MDHEN and CDR2 SYDVKM. Trimming left V 7 bases short and J 7 bases short, with 15 bases between. CDR3 DNA sequence: TGTGCCAGCACAAGCGACCGCCGAAATACGCAGTATTTT. Translation: CASTSDRRNTQYF.

The chain is built from TRBV19 and TRBJ1-1; a possible D gene is TRBD1 (5 bases). This CDR3 spans 15 amino acids. Germline V gene sequence: CDR1 LNHDA, CDR2 SQIVND (reference sequence). V was pared by 9 bases and J by 1 base, with 18 bases between. CDR3 sequence (DNA): TGTGCCAGCGAGATGGCCGGGACGAGGAACACTGAAGCTTTCTTT. Its translation: CASEMAGTRNTEAFF. The variable domain in full, completed from reference TRBV19 and TRBJ1-1, reads DGGITQSPKYLFRKEGQNVTLSCEQNLNHDAMYWYRQDPGQGLRLIYYSQIVNDFQKGDIAEGYSVSREKKESFPLTVTSAQKNPTAFYLCASEMAGTRNTEAFFGQGTRLTVV.

This rearrangement joins TRBV5-4 to TRBJ1-6; 9 nucleotides line up with TRBD1. Germline V gene sequence: CDR1 SGHNT, CDR2 YYREEE (reference sequence). The CDR3 length is 15 residues. V shed 4 bases and J 9 bases; nucleotides not matched to a gene: 8. CDR3 loop: CASSLSGTGPSPLHF. In DNA form, the CDR3 reads TGTGCCAGCAGCCTGTCCGGGACAGGGCCTTCACCCCTCCACTTT.

This chain joins TRBV5-8 and TRBJ2-2; TRBD1 aligns across 7 bases. Looked up from germline, CDR1 is SGHTS and CDR2 is YDEGEE. The length of the CDR3 is 14 residues. V was clipped by 0 bases and J by 5 bases; unmatched bases: 1. CDR3 nucleotide sequence: TGTGCCAGCAGCTTGGGACAGGGAACCGGGGAGCTGTTTTTT. It specifies CASSLGQGTGELFF.

The chain recombines TRBV5-1 with TRBJ2-6; no clear D gene. The germline V gene has CDR1 SGHRS and CDR2 YFSETQ. The ends were cut back, 0 bases at V and 2 bases at J, with 9 bases in the middle. This CDR3 contains 16 residues. Here the CDR3 DNA reads TGCGCCAGCAGCTTGGTCGTTACCCCTGGGGCCAACGTCCTGACTTTC. This codes for CASSLVVTPGANVLTF.

The chain carries TRBV7-9 and TRBJ2-5; D possibly matches TRBD1 or TRBD2 (5 bases each). V lost 5 bases and J 1 base, leaving 14 bases between the germline ends. The CDR3 length is 15 residues. Per the germline V gene, CDR1 is SEHNR and CDR2 is FQNEAQ (reference sequence). The CDR3 DNA reads TGTGCCAGCAGCCAAATGGGAGACAGCCAAGAGACCCAGTACTTC. Translation: CASSQMGDSQETQYF.

V is TRBV5-4 and J is TRBJ2-5, with 10 bases lining up with TRBD2. From germline, CDR1 is SGHNT and CDR2 YYREEE (reference sequence). CDR3 size: 15 residues. The ends lost 1 base at V and 4 bases at J; junction bases unmatched: 4. The CDR3 here is CASSLRVAGGETQYF. CDR3 sequence (DNA): TGTGCCAGCAGCTTGAGAGTAGCGGGAGGAGAGACCCAGTACTTC.